The clone carrying this T cell receptor beta chain was recorded only once. This sample was included in a study of siplizumab effects on memory and regulatory T cells. Here immunoSEQ multiplex PCR was the method, and the copy in TCRdb shows in-frame clones only, minus some. Here the sample spans about 87,000 clones, about 87% being singletons. Deletions cut 0 bases from V and 2 bases from J, with 19 bases between. This CDR3 region has 18 residues. In germline, CDR1 is MNHNS, CDR2 SASEGT. The receptor comes from a human donor in good health. Sequencing was done on a sample of CD4+ T cells sorted from blood. This rearrangement joins TRBV6-1 to TRBJ1-2; D perhaps matches TRBD1 (5 bases). In nucleotides, the CDR3 is TGTGCCAGCAGTGAAGCTAGGTCAGGGAGAGCTAAAAACTATGGCTACACCTTC. Translating it yields CASSEARSGRAKNYGYTF.